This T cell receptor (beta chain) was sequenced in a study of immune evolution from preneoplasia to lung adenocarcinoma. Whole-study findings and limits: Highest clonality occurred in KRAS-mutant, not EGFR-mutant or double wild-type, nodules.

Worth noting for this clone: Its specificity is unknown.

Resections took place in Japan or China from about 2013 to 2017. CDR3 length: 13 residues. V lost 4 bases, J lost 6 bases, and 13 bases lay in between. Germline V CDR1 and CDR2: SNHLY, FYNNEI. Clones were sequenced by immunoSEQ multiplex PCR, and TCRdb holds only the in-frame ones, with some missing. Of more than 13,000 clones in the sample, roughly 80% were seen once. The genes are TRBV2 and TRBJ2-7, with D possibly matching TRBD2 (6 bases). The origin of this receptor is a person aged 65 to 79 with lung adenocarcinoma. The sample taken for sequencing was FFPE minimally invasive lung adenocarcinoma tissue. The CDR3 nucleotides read TGTGCCAGCAGTGCCGGACCCGGGGGCGAGCAGTACTTC. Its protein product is CASSAGPGGEQYF. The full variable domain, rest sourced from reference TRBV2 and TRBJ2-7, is EPEVTQTPSHQVTQMGQEVILRCVPISNHLYFYWYRQILGQKVEFLVSFYNNEISEKSEIFDDQFSVERPDGSNFTLKIRSTKLEDSAMYFCASSAGPGGEQYFGPGTRLTVT.